These 30 T cell receptor beta chains share one sample of origin, sequenced in a study of cytomegalovirus exposure and HLA in healthy donors. It was with 60 Vbeta and 13 Jbeta primers that the PCR ran. Generated by immunoSEQ multiplex PCR, the TCRdb table keeps only in-frame clones and is missing some. The sample has under 200,000 clones, 65% to 85% seen once; the top ten hold around 7%. The specimen was PBMCs. The receptors originated from a woman aged 40 to 55 in good health and CMV-seropositive.

This clone has a single count. The chain uses TRBV2 and TRBJ1-2; D is undetermined. Trimming cost V 4 bases and J 4 bases, with 13 bases left between them. Germline CDR1 reads SNHLY; CDR2 reads FYNNEI. This CDR3 spans 14 amino acids. DNA for the CDR3: TGTGCCAGCAGTGCCGGCGTGACTATCTATGGCTACACCTTC. Amino acids: CASSAGVTIYGYTF. Supplemented by reference TRBV2 and TRBJ1-2, the full variable domain reads EPEVTQTPSHQVTQMGQEVILRCVPISNHLYFYWYRQILGQKVEFLVSFYNNEISEKSEIFDDQFSVERPDGSNFTLKIRSTKLEDSAMYFCASSAGVTIYGYTFGSGTRLTVV.

This clone was detected once. This rearrangement joins TRBV2 to TRBJ1-6; possible D gene TRBD1, 6 bases. CDR3 length: 14 amino acids. V was shortened by 7 bases and J by 10 bases, with 17 bases between the two germline ends. The germline V gene has CDR1 SNHLY and CDR2 FYNNEI. The chain's CDR3 is CASNPEGVVSPLHF. The CDR3 DNA reads as TGTGCCAGCAACCCCGAGGGGGTGGTGTCACCCCTCCACTTT. The variable domain in full, completed from reference TRBV2 and TRBJ1-6, reads EPEVTQTPSHQVTQMGQEVILRCVPISNHLYFYWYRQILGQKVEFLVSFYNNEISEKSEIFDDQFSVERPDGSNFTLKIRSTKLEDSAMYFCASNPEGVVSPLHFGNGTRLTVT.

In its sample, this clone ranks as medium-sized. The V call is TRBV5-8, the J call TRBJ1-1, with no clear D. V shed 6 bases and J shed 1 base, with 13 bases lying between them. CDR1 and CDR2 (germline): SGHTS, YDEGEE. This CDR3 has 14 residues. The CDR3 DNA sequence: TGTGCCAGCACCCCAAGAGATTCGAACACTGAAGCTTTCTTT. It yields the protein CASTPRDSNTEAFF.

The chain is built from TRBV18 and TRBJ1-2, with a possible D match to TRBD1 (5 bases). The CDR3 sequence is 15 residues long. The V end lost 1 base, the J end lost 6 bases, and 15 bases lay between the germline ends. In germline, CDR1 is KGHSH, CDR2 LQKENI. CDR3 sequence reads: CASSPQAGQSDGYTF. The CDR3 DNA follows: TGTGCCAGCTCACCACAAGCAGGGCAATCGGATGGCTACACCTTC.

The chain carries TRBV5-6 and TRBJ1-4, with D possibly TRBD1 on 6 matching bases. The CDR3 runs to 14 residues. Germline values: CDR1 SGHDT, CDR2 YYEEEE. The V and J ends lost 2 bases and 7 bases respectively, with 12 bases between them. Here the CDR3 reads CASSFGQMGEKLFF. For the CDR3, the DNA is TGTGCCAGCAGCTTTGGACAGATGGGTGAAAAACTGTTTTTT. The full variable domain, in which reference TRBV5-6 and TRBJ1-4 provide the parts outside the CDR3, is DAGVTQSPTHLIKTRGQQVTLRCSPKSGHDTVSWYQQALGQGPQFIFQYYEEEERQRGNFPDRFSGHQFPNYSSELNVNALLLGDSALYLCASSFGQMGEKLFFGSGTQLSVL.

Points on this clone: One end of the junction does not line up with germline, which may come from a read error. V is TRBV7-2 and J is TRBJ2-4, with TRBD1 as a possible D gene (5 bases). This CDR3 contains 15 residues. CDR1 is SGHTA, CDR2 FQGNSA, per germline. In nucleotides, the CDR3 is TGTGCCAGCAGCTTAGCTTCAAGGGGTGGAAACAGTCAGTACTTC. Translating it yields CASSLASRGGNSQYF.

The CDR3 here is CASSLEGGQGNQPQHF. The CDR3, as DNA: TGTGCCAGCAGCTTAGAAGGGGGACAGGGGAATCAGCCCCAGCATTTT. The chain employs TRBV7-8 and TRBJ1-5, with 10 nucleotides matching TRBD1. Germline loops: CDR1 SGHVS, CDR2 FQNEAQ. There are 16 residues in the CDR3. The ends lost 1 base at V and 4 bases at J; junction bases unmatched: 4.

The chain combines TRBV30 with TRBJ2-7; D unresolved. V lost 0 bases to trimming and J lost 2 bases, with 11 bases between them. This CDR3 is built from 14 residues. The germline CDR1 and CDR2 sequences are GTSNPN and SVGIG (reference sequence). CDR3 loop: CAWSVRPSAYEQYF. The CDR3 coding sequence is TGTGCCTGGAGTGTCCGACCGAGCGCCTACGAGCAGTACTTC.

The rearrangement uses TRBV5-1 and TRBJ2-1, with D perhaps matching TRBD1 (5 bases). This CDR3 has 15 residues. Trimming left V 0 bases short and J 1 base short, with 8 bases between. Germline CDR1 SGHRS, CDR2 YFSETQ. In nucleotides, the CDR3 is TGCGCCAGCAGCTTGGCCAAGGGGTCCTACAATGAGCAGTTCTTC. This sequence encodes CASSLAKGSYNEQFF.

The J gene is TRBJ1-1, the V gene TRBV18; D is undetermined. Trimming took 1 base from V and 1 from J, leaving 7 bases between them. Germline CDR1 reads KGHSH; CDR2 reads LQKENI. The length of the CDR3 is 14 residues. CDR3 sequence reads: CASSPQTTNTEAFF. CDR3 nucleotide sequence: TGTGCCAGCTCACCACAGACAACGAACACTGAAGCTTTCTTT.

The sample holds a few counts of this clone. The chain couples TRBV9 to TRBJ2-5, with D maybe TRBD1 (5 bases). CDR3 length: 14 amino acids. The V and J ends lost 3 bases and 1 base respectively, with 10 bases between them. In germline, CDR1 is SGDLS, CDR2 YYNGEE. The CDR3 DNA follows: TGTGCCAGCAGCGCAACAGGTTTCCAAGAGACCCAGTACTTC. Protein: CASSATGFQETQYF.

The table lists this clone with a few counts. The CDR3 sequence: CATSRDWDRWGQGSYEQYF. The CDR3 DNA reads TGTGCCACCAGCAGAGATTGGGACCGTTGGGGACAGGGGTCCTACGAGCAGTACTTC. The V and J genes are TRBV15 and TRBJ2-7; 10 bases fit TRBD1. The CDR3 covers 19 residues. Germline CDR1 LNHNV, CDR2 YYDKDF (reference sequence). V lost 0 bases to trimming and J lost 1 base; unmatched junction nucleotides: 12.

The V gene is TRBV5-3, the J gene TRBJ1-3; the D is unclear. TRBV5-3 is an ORF, with its function uncertain. V lost 3 bases, J lost 4 bases, and 17 bases lay in between. The length of the CDR3 is 16 residues. The CDR3 reads CARSSRSLGGGNTIYF. In DNA form, the CDR3 reads TGTGCCAGAAGCTCGCGCTCGCTTGGAGGGGGAAACACCATATATTTT.

The chain joins TRBV7-2 to TRBJ2-1; TRBD2 matches 7 bases. Germline V gene sequence: CDR1 SGHTA, CDR2 FQGNSA. After removal of 10 bases from V and 7 bases from J, the junction contained 10 bases not matched to a gene. This CDR3 contains 13 residues. The CDR3, as DNA: TGTGCCACCGCCCGGAGGGGAGGGAATGAGCAGTTCTTC. Translation gives CATARRGGNEQFF.

The gene calls are TRBV30 and TRBJ1-4; 9 nucleotides line up with TRBD1. Germline V gene lookup returns CDR1 GTSNPN and CDR2 SVGIG (reference sequence). V dropped 0 bases and J dropped 8; count of bases not matched to a gene: 4. The CDR3 consists of 14 residues. The CDR3 reads CAWSVRTGVEKLFF. The CDR3 region has the DNA TGTGCCTGGAGTGTTAGGACAGGGGTCGAAAAACTGTTTTTT.

The gene calls are TRBV30 and TRBJ2-3; D gene uncertain. The germline V gene encodes CDR1 GTSNPN and CDR2 SVGIG (reference sequence). V lost 3 bases, J lost 4 bases, and 8 bases lay in between. There are 12 residues in the CDR3. The CDR3 nucleotides are TGTGCCTGGAGCGTAATCTCAGATACGCAGTATTTT. Its translation is CAWSVISDTQYF.

This clone was counted a few times. The rearrangement links TRBV19 to TRBJ1-5; 10 bases align to TRBD1. V lost 0 bases to trimming and J lost 5 bases; unmatched junction nucleotides: 7. The CDR3 extends over 17 amino acids. Germline lookup yields CDR1 LNHDA and CDR2 SQIVND (reference sequence). Written as DNA, the CDR3 is TGTGCCAGTAGTATAGATCTCGGGACAGGGGCCCATCAGCCCCAGCATTTT. Its protein product is CASSIDLGTGAHQPQHF.

J is TRBJ2-3 and V is TRBV18; D uncertain. This CDR3 has 12 residues. V lost 5 bases and J lost 8, with 11 bases in between. Germline values: CDR1 KGHSH, CDR2 LQKENI. CDR3 residues: CASSNPRGTQYF. CDR3 nucleotides: TGTGCCAGCTCAAATCCACGCGGTACGCAGTATTTT.

This clone was found a few times. This chain connects TRBV11-1 to TRBJ1-2; 7 nucleotides align to TRBD1. Trimming cost V 5 bases and J 8 bases; bases outside gene matches: 8. The CDR3 covers 13 residues. Germline-derived CDR1 and CDR2 are SGHAT and FQDESV (reference sequence). The CDR3 sequence is CASSAGQSAGYTF. The CDR3 DNA is TGTGCCAGCAGCGCGGGACAGTCGGCGGGCTACACCTTC.

The genes are TRBV6-5 and TRBJ1-1; no reliable D call. Deletions cut 5 bases from V and 4 bases from J, with 11 bases between. This CDR3 has 13 residues. CDR1 is MNHEY, CDR2 SVGAGI, per germline. The DNA of the CDR3 is TGTGCCAGCAGTCAGACGAGGGTCACTGAAGCTTTCTTT. Protein product: CASSQTRVTEAFF.

This clone was observed a handful of times. The rearrangement links TRBV10-3 to TRBJ2-2; 7 bases are a match to TRBD1. Germline CDR1 ENHRY, CDR2 SYGVKD. V was pared by 7 bases and J by 1 base, with 3 bases of the junction left unmatched. The CDR3 runs 14 residues. The CDR3 region is CAIKGTENTGELFF. Written as DNA, the CDR3 is TGTGCCATCAAGGGGACAGAGAACACCGGGGAGCTGTTTTTT.

The chain joins TRBV7-8 to TRBJ2-3, with 7 bases matching TRBD1. The CDR3 spans 15 residues. V gave up 3 bases and J gave up 4 bases; unmatched junction bases: 7. Looked up from germline, CDR1 is SGHVS and CDR2 is FQNEAQ. CDR3 DNA: TGTGCCAGCAGCTTCGGGACAGCTCGCGCAGATACGCAGTATTTT. As protein: CASSFGTARADTQYF. The whole variable domain, remainder taken from reference TRBV7-8 and TRBJ2-3, is GAGVSQSPRYKVAKRGQDVALRCDPISGHVSLFWYQQALGQGPEFLTYFQNEAQLDKSGLPSDRFFAERPEGSVSTLKIQRTQQEDSAVYLCASSFGTARADTQYFGPGTRLTVL.

The chain uses TRBV7-8 and TRBJ2-1, with a possible D match to TRBD1 (5 bases). This CDR3 spans 14 amino acids. V gave up 0 bases and J gave up 4 bases, with 7 bases separating them. CDR1 and CDR2 from the germline V gene are SGHVS and FQNEAQ. The CDR3 DNA reads TGTGCCAGCAGCTTAGCGCGACAGTACAATGAGCAGTTCTTC. As protein: CASSLARQYNEQFF. Full variable domain (outside the CDR3, taken from reference TRBV7-8 and TRBJ2-1): GAGVSQSPRYKVAKRGQDVALRCDPISGHVSLFWYQQALGQGPEFLTYFQNEAQLDKSGLPSDRFFAERPEGSVSTLKIQRTQQEDSAVYLCASSLARQYNEQFFGPGTRLTVL.

The chain couples TRBV6-5 to TRBJ1-3, with D perhaps matching TRBD1 (5 bases). Germline V lookup: CDR1 MNHEY, CDR2 SVGAGI. There are 13 residues in the CDR3. With 8 bases removed from V and 7 bases from J, the gap between germline ends came to 15 bases. The CDR3 spells CASSSGDINTIYF. The DNA for the CDR3 is TGTGCCAGCTCCTCGGGGGATATTAACACCATATATTTT.

A single count supports this clone. The rearrangement joins TRBV4-2 to TRBJ2-5; TRBD2 aligns across 9 bases. CDR1 LGHNA and CDR2 YNFKEQ come from the germline V gene. The CDR3 consists of 16 residues. Trimming cost V 6 bases and J 2 bases; bases outside gene matches: 10. The CDR3 is CASSSTAGGGQETQYF. The CDR3 DNA reads TGTGCCAGCAGTTCAACCGCGGGGGGGGGACAAGAGACCCAGTACTTC.

Regarding this clone: The same CDR3 can be traced to other DNA sequences in this sample. V usage is TRBV15 and J usage is TRBJ1-1; no clear D. Between the trimmed V and J ends, which lost 0 bases and 1 base, there was a span of 6 bases. The CDR3 spans 14 residues. In germline, CDR1 is LNHNV, CDR2 YYDKDF (reference sequence). Here the CDR3 reads CATSREAGNTEAFF. In DNA form, the CDR3 reads TGTGCCACCAGCAGAGAGGCTGGGAACACTGAAGCTTTCTTT. Based on the CDR3 plus reference TRBV15 and TRBJ1-1, the full variable domain is DAMVIQNPRYQVTQFGKPVTLSCSQTLNHNVMYWYQQKSSQAPKLLFHYYDKDFNNEADTPDNFQSRRPNTSFCFLDIRSPGLGDTAMYLCATSREAGNTEAFFGQGTRLTVV.

The chain has TRBV6-5 and TRBJ2-2, with TRBD1 matching over 11 bases. Germline V gives CDR1 MNHEY, CDR2 SVGAGI. V shed 4 bases, J shed 5 bases, and the junction held 3 bases outside the gene matches. The CDR3 has 15 residues. The CDR3 protein is CASSLGTGGTGELFF. Written as DNA, the CDR3 is TGTGCCAGCAGTTTAGGGACAGGGGGGACCGGGGAGCTGTTTTTT.

The chain is built from TRBV30 and TRBJ1-1; D gene unclear. Germline CDR1 GTSNPN, CDR2 SVGIG (reference sequence). The CDR3 contains 14 residues. Trimming removed 1 base at V and 3 bases at J, with 12 bases between. The CDR3 nucleotides are TGTGCCTGGAGTGCCCGGGGTGGAGACACTGAAGCTTTCTTT. Protein product: CAWSARGGDTEAFF.

This clone was observed a few times. The rearrangement links TRBV27 to TRBJ1-1; maybe TRBD1 (5 bases). V gave up 3 bases and J gave up 3 bases, with 11 bases separating them. The CDR3 totals 14 residues. Germline-derived CDR1 and CDR2 are MNHEY and SMNVEV (reference sequence). This chain's CDR3 is CASSFGGRDTEAFF. CDR3 in DNA: TGTGCCAGCAGTTTTGGGGGGAGGGACACTGAAGCTTTCTTT.

This clone was recorded only once. This rearrangement joins TRBV30 to TRBJ1-1; 7 bases map to TRBD1. The CDR3 covers 15 residues. J gave up 0 bases and V 4 bases, and 8 bases lay outside the gene matches. CDR1 is GTSNPN, CDR2 SVGIG, per germline (reference sequence). DNA for the CDR3: TGTGCCTGGAACCCCCCGGGACAGATGAACACTGAAGCTTTCTTT. Translating gives CAWNPPGQMNTEAFF.